Listed below are T cell receptor beta chains from one sample, sequenced in a study of regulatory T cells in long-lasting Graves disease. TCRdb re-called the multiplex PCR reads through MiXCR, storing one row per CDR3 protein. This table holds more than 350,000 distinct CDR3 sequences, roughly 21% found once. The sequencing here drew on peripheral blood mononuclear cells (PBMCs), taken when the disease was refractory, from a patient treated with antithyroid drugs. The receptors shown here come from a female donor with Graves disease. Both conserved end residues are trimmed from each CDR3. Each record gives: V gene, J gene, CDR3 protein.

TRBV20-1	TRBJ2-7	SGGGVRDYEQY
TRBV7-9	TRBJ2-7	ASSLGAGQAYEQH
TRBV24-1	TRBJ1-5	ATSDFMGGPQH
TRBV15	TRBJ1-2	ATSRDGQAYGYT
TRBV6-1	TRBJ2-7	ASSPTRGQDYYEQY
TRBV28	TRBJ1-2	ASSRPRGDPYGYT
TRBV5-1	TRBJ2-5	ASSGTTGTRQETQY
TRBV5-1	TRBJ2-6	ASSPGGQGAGANVLT
TRBV15	TRBJ2-5	ATSNRGRLETQY
TRBV5-4	TRBJ2-7	ASSDRQGSGPYEQY
TRBV28	TRBJ2-2	ASSSLSGRGGELF
TRBV28	TRBJ1-5	ASSPPRGPDQPQH
TRBV2	TRBJ1-6	ASSEVGTEGSPLH
TRBV4-1	TRBJ1-3	ASSQDRNTIY
TRBV19	TRBJ1-1	ASSQTDSTKTF
TRBV20-1	TRBJ2-2	SVNPSTSGHTGELF
TRBV7-3	TRBJ2-5	ASSARPGPQGTQY
TRBV18	TRBJ1-4	ASSQGRGSEKLF
TRBV2	TRBJ2-3	ASSGGSTDTQY
TRBV4-1	TRBJ2-7	ASSHPGRTYEQY
TRBV28	TRBJ1-6	ASSLYRDNSPLH
TRBV5-1	TRBJ1-2	ASSPTGQQRSNYGYT
TRBV28	TRBJ1-1	ASSSPTGLTPNTEAF
TRBV19	TRBJ1-5	ASSIGYSNQPQH
TRBV12-3/TRBV12-4	TRBJ2-4	ASSLGQGLNIQY
TRBV30	TRBJ1-6	AWTLRGSYNSPLH
TRBV19	TRBJ2-7	ASASGSSVQY
TRBV3-1	TRBJ2-3	ASSQERGSTDTQY
TRBV19	TRBJ2-3	ASIRLGATDTQY
TRBV7-9	TRBJ2-7	ASSLAVGQVIEQY
TRBV5-1	TRBJ2-2	ASSPGAGTGELF
TRBV11-2	TRBJ1-6	ASSLKGNSPLH
TRBV12-3/TRBV12-4	TRBJ2-5	ASSSERTGETQY
TRBV18	TRBJ2-2	ASSPVLAANTGELF
TRBV5-1	TRBJ1-5	ASSPGPIDQPQH
TRBV2	TRBJ2-7	ASSPGTKLYEQY
TRBV20-1	TRBJ2-5	SAREGESHQETQY
TRBV28	TRBJ1-5	ATHLGGNQPQH
TRBV12-3/TRBV12-4	TRBJ1-2	ASSATGANYGYT
TRBV11-2	TRBJ1-4	ASSLQGTGGEKLF
TRBV28	TRBJ2-3	ASGGADKTVDTQY
TRBV20-1	TRBJ2-7	SARDGLAYEQY
TRBV2	TRBJ1-2	ASSPGGNGYT
TRBV27	TRBJ2-2	ASSRRTGPTGELF
TRBV20-1	TRBJ1-2	SASGTFYGYT
TRBV6-1	TRBJ2-3	ATDTQY
TRBV5-1	TRBJ2-4	ASSLAVDRGRNIQY
TRBV20-1	TRBJ1-6	SARDGYWNSPLH